The clone carrying this T cell receptor (beta chain) has more than one count but fewer than ten. The length of the CDR3 is 15 residues. V gave up 5 bases and J gave up 4 bases; unmatched junction bases: 9. Germline CDR1 is SGHVS and CDR2 is FNYEAQ. Via MiXCR, TCRdb re-called the 5' RACE reads, giving one row per CDR3 protein. The sample has 200,000 or so distinct CDR3 sequences, roughly 17% seen once. The source of the sample is a study of T-cell memory formation after mild COVID-19. Study information: TCR clusters were mostly confined to one donor each.

Source material: PBMCs or a T cell subset sorted from them (not recorded which). This sequence joins TRBV7-6 and TRBJ2-3; 7 bases fit TRBD2. The receptor's source is an adult woman who had mild COVID-19 (a few samples of this study predate the infection). Cell type and time point are not known. In nucleotides, the CDR3 is TGTGCCAGCAGCCTTGGACTAGTTAACGCAGATACGCAGTATTTT. Translated, it gives CASSLGLVNADTQYF. Together with reference TRBV7-6 and TRBJ2-3, the CDR3 gives the full variable domain: GAGVSQSPRYKVTKRGQDVALRCDPISGHVSLYWYRQALGQGPEFLTYFNYEAQQDKSGLPNDRFSAERPEGSISTLTIQRTEQRDSAMYRCASSLGLVNADTQYFGPGTRLTVL.